This T cell receptor beta chain originates from a study of blood T cells in healthy people across ages. Whole-study results and caveats: Naive T cell percentage showed a strong correlation with the diversity of TCR beta. The study lacked donor CMV status, which possibly confounded expanded clonotype changes.

As to this clonotype: Its antigen remains unknown.

Each sample used at least 7 million PBMCs. Next came a second PCR, run for about 7 to 12 cycles, which used a sample-barcoded 5' primer along with a J-beta primer mix. Each cDNA molecule carried a tag from a template-switch adaptor that contained 12 random nucleotides. TCRdb processed the 5' RACE reads anew with MiXCR; each CDR3 protein has one entry. The data show 650,000 to 700,000 distinct CDR3 sequences, 52% seen once. Trimming removed 3 bases from V and 12 bases from J, with 21 bases in between. The CDR3 loop spans 15 amino acids. The sample comprised blood. The clonotype comes from a woman older than 75 in good health. The V and J genes are TRBV12-3 or TRBV12-4 and TRBJ2-4, with TRBD2 as a possible D gene (6 bases). The CDR3 protein is CASSFGGTLGRDQYF. The DNA of the CDR3 is TGTGCCAGCAGTTTCGGAGGGACCCTAGGGCGAGATCAGTACTTC.